What follows is one T cell receptor beta chain and its context. The data belong to a study of blood T cell repertoires in COVID-19. Study information: Collection of acute and convalescent COVID-19 samples took place in the United States, Italy and Spain.

Here immunoSEQ multiplex PCR was the method, and the copy in TCRdb shows in-frame clones only, minus some. The table lists hundreds of thousands of clones, 86% of them singletons. Germline assignment: CDR1 LNHDA and CDR2 SQIVND (reference sequence). V lost 5 bases and J lost 3, with 14 bases in between. The CDR3 is made up of 14 amino acids. The V call is TRBV19, the J call TRBJ2-7, with D tentatively TRBD2 (5 bases). This sequence was found in a woman in her twenties or thirties with active or convalescent COVID-19. Material: peripheral blood. The CDR3 loop reads CASSGQDGDYEQYF. CDR3 nucleotide sequence: TGTGCCAGTAGTGGTCAGGACGGGGACTACGAGCAGTACTTC.